The next 14 T cell receptor beta chains were all read from a single sample in a study of T cell changes during pregnancy in multiple sclerosis. Only in-frame clones appear in the TCRdb table, and some are missing; sequencing was by immunoSEQ multiplex PCR. This table holds approximately 51,000 clones, roughly 94% found once. Sequencing used CD4+ T cells from peripheral blood mononuclear cells, obtained in the second trimester of pregnancy. These receptors were taken from a female donor with multiple sclerosis, enrolled in a pregnancy study.

The chain uses TRBV7-6 and TRBJ1-5, with D tentatively TRBD1 (6 bases). V gave up 5 bases and J gave up 5 bases, with 16 bases separating them. Per germline, CDR1 SGHVS and CDR2 FNYEAQ. This CDR3 region has 15 residues. In nucleotides, the CDR3 is TGTGCCAGCAGCCCTAACGACAGGCTCTATCAGCCCCAGCATTTT. Protein product: CASSPNDRLYQPQHF.

This clone showed up just once. The J gene is TRBJ2-5, the V gene TRBV18; tentatively, D is TRBD2 (6 bases). This CDR3 spans 14 amino acids. Trimming cost V 1 base and J 5 bases, with 11 bases left between them. Germline CDR1 KGHSH, CDR2 LQKENI. DNA of the CDR3: TGTGCCAGCTCACCACGGACGGGAGAGGAGACCCAGTACTTC. Translation gives CASSPRTGEETQYF. Based on the CDR3 plus reference TRBV18 and TRBJ2-5, the full variable domain is NAGVMQNPRHLVRRRGQEARLRCSPMKGHSHVYWYRQLPEEGLKFMVYLQKENIIDESGMPKERFSAEFPKEGPSILRIQQVVRGDSAAYFCASSPRTGEETQYFGPGTRLLVL.

The V and J genes are TRBV7-8 and TRBJ1-5; TRBD1 matches at 7 bases. The germline V gene encodes CDR1 SGHVS and CDR2 FQNEAQ. V shed 0 bases and J 2 bases; nucleotides not matched to a gene: 4. This CDR3 is 16 amino acids long. CDR3 DNA: TGTGCCAGCAGCTTAGCCACAGGGGCGGGCAATCAGCCCCAGCATTTT. Translation gives CASSLATGAGNQPQHF.

The rearrangement joins TRBV18 to TRBJ1-1, with TRBD1 as a possible D gene (5 bases). Germline-derived CDR1 and CDR2 are KGHSH and LQKENI. Deletions cut 9 bases from V and 1 base from J, with 18 bases between. This CDR3 has 15 amino acids. The CDR3 reads CASSQQGSENTEAFF. The CDR3 bases are TGTGCCAGTTCTCAGCAGGGCAGTGAGAACACTGAAGCTTTCTTT.

CDR3: CASSQVSGFMGGYTF. The CDR3 nucleotides are TGCGCCAGCAGCCAAGTATCCGGGTTTATGGGTGGCTACACCTTC. The chain has TRBV4-3 and TRBJ1-2; D is ambiguous. The CDR3 extends over 15 amino acids. CDR1 and CDR2 from the germline V gene are LGHNA and YSLEER. Trimming pared 1 base from V and 7 bases from J, leaving 16 bases between.

This chain uses TRBV9 with TRBJ2-2; the D is unclear. From germline, CDR1 is SGDLS and CDR2 YYNGEE. V lost 0 bases to trimming and J lost 1 base, with 10 bases between them. This CDR3 region has 16 residues. CDR3 in amino acids: CASSVDSRLNTGELFF. Here the CDR3 DNA reads TGTGCCAGCAGCGTAGATAGCAGACTGAACACCGGGGAGCTGTTTTTT.

The chain's CDR3 is CASSLSRRANEKLFF. CDR3 nucleotide sequence: TGTGCCAGCAGTTTATCTCGCAGGGCTAATGAAAAACTGTTTTTT. The chain combines TRBV27 with TRBJ1-4; a possible D gene is TRBD1 (5 bases). Trimming cost V 0 bases and J 3 bases, with 8 bases left between them. The CDR3 is 15 residues long. CDR1 is MNHEY, CDR2 SMNVEV, per germline (reference sequence).

For the CDR3, the DNA is TGTGCCAGCAGCTTCATCGCGACAGGGTGGAACCAGCCCCAGCATTTT. Translating it yields CASSFIATGWNQPQHF. This chain connects TRBV7-9 to TRBJ1-5; TRBD1 matches at 7 bases. The length of the CDR3 is 16 residues. V trimming: 3 bases; J trimming: 7 bases; junction bases outside the gene matches: 12. Per the germline V gene, CDR1 is SEHNR and CDR2 is FQNEAQ (reference sequence).

V and J are TRBV13 and TRBJ1-5; 7 nucleotides match TRBD1. The length of the CDR3 is 14 residues. Germline assignment: CDR1 PRHDT and CDR2 FYEKMQ (reference sequence). With 5 bases clipped from V and 4 bases from J, the junction kept 5 bases outside the gene matches. As DNA, the CDR3 is TGTGCCAGCAGCGAACAGGGGAAGAATCAGCCCCAGCATTTT. Its translation is CASSEQGKNQPQHF.

The CDR3 DNA follows: TGTGCCAGCAGCTTAGCCGGAAGGGGGCGGCGGCAAGAGACCCAGTACTTC. Protein product: CASSLAGRGRRQETQYF. The rearrangement uses TRBV7-2 and TRBJ2-5; 7 bases align to TRBD1. The CDR3 length is 17 residues. Germline V gene sequence: CDR1 SGHTA, CDR2 FQGNSA. V shed 0 bases, J shed 2 bases, and the junction held 9 bases outside the gene matches.

The chain employs TRBV6-6 and TRBJ2-7; D possibly corresponds to TRBD2 (5 bases). Germline CDR1 MNHNY, CDR2 SVGAGI (reference sequence). V lost 6 bases and J lost 3, with 9 bases in between. The CDR3 runs to 12 residues. The CDR3: CASSPDFYEQYF. CDR3 DNA sequence: TGTGCCAGCAGCCCGGACTTCTACGAGCAGTACTTC.

The chain couples TRBV15 to TRBJ2-7, with TRBD1 matching 7 bases. The ends lost 0 bases at V and 2 bases at J; junction bases unmatched: 4. The CDR3 totals 15 residues. Germline loops: CDR1 LNHNV, CDR2 YYDKDF (reference sequence). The CDR3 bases are TGTGCCACCAGCAGAGACCGGGACAGCGCCTACGAGCAGTACTTC. It encodes CATSRDRDSAYEQYF.

The count of this clone is one. The CDR3 DNA reads TGCAGTGCTAGCGGCACAGATACGCAGTATTTT. This codes for CSASGTDTQYF. This sequence joins TRBV20-1 and TRBJ2-3; unclear D gene. Per the germline V gene, CDR1 is DFQATT and CDR2 is SNEGSKA (reference sequence). Trimming pared 3 bases from V and 1 base from J, leaving 2 bases between. The CDR3 spans 11 residues.

J is TRBJ2-1 and V is TRBV7-3, with 9 bases identical to TRBD2. The CDR3 covers 15 residues. The germline V gene has CDR1 SGHTA and CDR2 FQGTGA. Losses at the gene ends were 2 bases for V and 10 bases for J; bases not matched to a gene: 9. In DNA form, the CDR3 reads TGTGCCAGCAGCTTACGGGCGGGGGGGCCTGGCGAGCAGTTCTTC. This translates into CASSLRAGGPGEQFF.